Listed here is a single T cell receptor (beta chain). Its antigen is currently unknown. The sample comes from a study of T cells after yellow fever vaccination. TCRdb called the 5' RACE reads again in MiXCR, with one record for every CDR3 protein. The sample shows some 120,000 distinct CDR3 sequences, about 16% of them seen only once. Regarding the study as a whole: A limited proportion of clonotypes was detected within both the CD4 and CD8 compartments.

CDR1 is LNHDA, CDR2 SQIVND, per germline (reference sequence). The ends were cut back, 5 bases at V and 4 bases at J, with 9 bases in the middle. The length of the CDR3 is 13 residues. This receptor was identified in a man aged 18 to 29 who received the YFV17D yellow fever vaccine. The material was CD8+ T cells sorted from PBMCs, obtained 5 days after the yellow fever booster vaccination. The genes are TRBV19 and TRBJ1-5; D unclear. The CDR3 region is CASSSDANQPQHF. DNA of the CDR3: TGTGCCAGTAGTTCAGACGCGAATCAGCCCCAGCATTTT.